This T cell receptor (beta chain) was found in a study of blood T cell repertoires in COVID-19. Across the whole study: Both acute and convalescent COVID-19 samples were obtained from the United States, Italy and Spain. Sources were T cells, B-cell-depleted T cells, or PBMCs; the material itself was cDNA or gDNA.

Enrolled during active infection, Seattle patients were then followed longitudinally. V shed 6 bases and J shed 6 bases, with 18 bases lying between them. Germline V lookup: CDR1 SGHAT, CDR2 FQNNGV. The CDR3 has 15 amino acids. Assay: immunoSEQ multiplex PCR; the TCRdb copy retains only in-frame clones and omits some. In the table there are approximately 59,000 clones, roughly 77% of which are singletons. The receptor was isolated from a man aged 55-75 years with COVID-19, enrolled during active disease. Sequenced: peripheral blood. The chain couples TRBV11-2 to TRBJ2-1, with D perhaps matching TRBD2 (5 bases). CDR3 bases: TGTGCCAGCAGATGGCCCGGGATTTTACTCAATGAGCAGTTCTTC. This gives the protein CASRWPGILLNEQFF.